The present entry profiles one T cell receptor beta chain with its context. Germline CDR1 and CDR2: SGHDT and YYEEEE. The CDR3 is 14 residues long. The V segment lost 9 bases and the J segment 4 bases; nucleotides outside the gene matches: 6. This entry is derived from a study of beta chain features in type 1 diabetes. The whole isolated RNA underwent reverse transcription, so sequencing captured expressed TCRB transcripts. Produced via immunoSEQ multiplex PCR; TCRdb's table is partial and in-frame only. This table has hundreds of thousands of clones, over 9.5% appearing once. Input material: naive CD4+ T cells from blood. The clonotype comes from a man between 18 and 35 years old in good health. The V call is TRBV5-6, the J call TRBJ2-1, with 11 bases lining up with TRBD2. CDR3 amino acids: CATSGLAAYNEQFF. The DNA for the CDR3 is TGTGCCACCTCGGGACTAGCGGCTTACAATGAGCAGTTCTTC.